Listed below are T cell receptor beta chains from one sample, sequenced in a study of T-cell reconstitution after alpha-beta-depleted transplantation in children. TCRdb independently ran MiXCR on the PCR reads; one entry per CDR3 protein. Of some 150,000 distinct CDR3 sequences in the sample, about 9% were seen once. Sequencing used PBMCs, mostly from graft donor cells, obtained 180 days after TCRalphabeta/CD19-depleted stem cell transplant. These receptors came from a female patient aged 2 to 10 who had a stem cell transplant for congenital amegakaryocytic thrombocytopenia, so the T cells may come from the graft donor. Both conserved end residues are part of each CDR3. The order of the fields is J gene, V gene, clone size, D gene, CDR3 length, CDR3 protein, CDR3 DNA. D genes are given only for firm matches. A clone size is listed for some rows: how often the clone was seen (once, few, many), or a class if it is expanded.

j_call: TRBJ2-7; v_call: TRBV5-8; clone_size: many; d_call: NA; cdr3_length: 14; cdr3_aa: CASSLVGSPYEQYF; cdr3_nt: TGTGCCAGCAGCTTGGTAGGATCCCCCTACGAGCAGTACTTC
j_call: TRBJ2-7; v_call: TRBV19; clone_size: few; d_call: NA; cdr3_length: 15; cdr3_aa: CASSTRRASSYEQYF; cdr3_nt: TGTGCCAGTAGTACCCGACGGGCAAGCTCCTACGAGCAGTACTTC
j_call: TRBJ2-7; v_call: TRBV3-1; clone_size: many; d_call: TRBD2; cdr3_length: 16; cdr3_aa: CASSQNTAGGYAGQYF; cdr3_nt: TGTGCCAGCAGCCAAAATACTGCGGGAGGGTACGCAGGGCAGTACTTC
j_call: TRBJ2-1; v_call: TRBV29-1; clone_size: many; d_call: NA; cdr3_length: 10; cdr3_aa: CSVGARGRFF; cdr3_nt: TGCAGCGTCGGGGCCCGAGGTAGGTTCTTC
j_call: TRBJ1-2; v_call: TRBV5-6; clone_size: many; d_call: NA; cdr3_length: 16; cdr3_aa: CASSLLGGSPPYGYTF; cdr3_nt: TGTGCCAGCAGCTTGTTAGGGGGTTCCCCACCCTATGGCTACACCTTC
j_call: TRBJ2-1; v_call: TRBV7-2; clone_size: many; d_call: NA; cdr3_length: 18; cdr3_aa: CASSPQRGALSSYNEQFF; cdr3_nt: TGTGCCAGCAGCCCTCAAAGGGGGGCTCTGAGCTCCTACAATGAGCAGTTCTTC
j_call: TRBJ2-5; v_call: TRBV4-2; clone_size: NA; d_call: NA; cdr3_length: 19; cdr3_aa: CAMSPGPLFSNRYQETQYF; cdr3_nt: TGTGCCATGAGCCCTGGGCCCCTTTTTTCCAATAGGTACCAAGAGACCCAGTACTTC
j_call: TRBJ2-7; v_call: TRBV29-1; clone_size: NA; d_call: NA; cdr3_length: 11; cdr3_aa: CSVVWVYEQYF; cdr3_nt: TGCAGCGTTGTTTGGGTCTACGAGCAGTACTTC
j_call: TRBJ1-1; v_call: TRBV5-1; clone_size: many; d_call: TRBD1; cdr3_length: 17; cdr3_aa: CASSTNLGQAMNTEAFF; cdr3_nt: TGCGCCAGCAGCACCAACCTCGGACAGGCGATGAACACTGAAGCTTTCTTT
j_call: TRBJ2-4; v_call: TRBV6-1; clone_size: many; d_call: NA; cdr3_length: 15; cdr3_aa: CASSPYLVAKNIQYF; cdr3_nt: TGTGCCAGCAGCCCGTATCTCGTAGCCAAAAACATTCAGTACTTC